The clone carrying this T cell receptor beta chain was observed a single time. Its antigen is currently unknown. The time point denotes: week 11, during vaccination. In the vaccine, a single dose held 300 ug of the mutant IDH1 20-mer peptide, along with topical imiquimod. Donors harbored newly found WHO grade 3 or 4 IDH1-mutant, ATRX-lost astrocytomas. These data come from a study of a mutant IDH1 vaccine in newly diagnosed glioma. Trimming at V came to 5 bases and at J to 1 base, leaving 10 bases not matched to a gene. The CDR3 is 17 amino acids. CDR1 and CDR2 from the germline V gene are MGHRA and YSYEKL. Generated by immunoSEQ multiplex PCR, the TCRdb table keeps only in-frame clones and is missing some. This table has roughly 60,000 clones, about 80% appearing once.

The chain joins TRBV4-1 to TRBJ2-2; TRBD2 aligns across 7 bases. Source: PBMCs, taken from a glioma patient whose treatment included an IDH1 peptide vaccine. This sequence was found in a young man with glioma. CDR3: CASSDSPGLQNTGELFF. CDR3 nucleotide sequence: TGCGCCAGCAGCGATTCGCCGGGACTACAGAACACCGGGGAGCTGTTTTTT.